What follows describes a single TCR beta chain. The data were taken from a study of blood T cell repertoires in COVID-19. Study-wide context: Sample material is recorded as cDNA or gDNA derived from T cells, B-cell-depleted T cells, or PBMCs.

This table comes from immunoSEQ multiplex PCR, and its TCRdb copy is limited to in-frame clones, with some not included. The top ten hold approximately 1.2% of the sample, which has about 300,000 clones, over 75% seen once. Germline V gene lookup returns CDR1 MNHEY and CDR2 SVGAGI. There are 13 residues in the CDR3. Between the trimmed V and J ends, which lost 6 bases and 7 bases, there was a span of 10 bases. The source is a woman in her 30s who had recovered from COVID-19. V and J are TRBV6-5 and TRBJ1-6, with a possible D match to TRBD1 (6 bases). The sample was PBMCs or T cells enriched from blood (not recorded which). This CDR3 is CASRPRGNSPLHF. The CDR3 DNA sequence: TGTGCCAGCAGGCCTAGGGGGAATTCACCCCTCCACTTT.